A selection of T cell receptor beta chains follows, all from one sample in a study of blood T cells in healthy people across ages. TCRdb reprocessed the 5' RACE reads via MiXCR and lists one record per CDR3 protein. This table has 790,000 or so distinct CDR3 sequences, 56% appearing once. Sequencing used blood. Source of these receptors: a man aged 40-55 years in good health. CDR3s include the opening cysteine and the closing phenylalanine or tryptophan. The D gene is left open where the match is weak. Clone size is given for some rows only: seen once, a few or many times, or a class if the clone is expanded.

-	TRBV7-2	-	TRBJ2-1	CASSLGLAGNAGQFF	TGTGCCAGCAGCTTAGGTCTAGCAGGGAACGCGGGGCAGTTCTTC
TRBD1	TRBV20-1	-	TRBJ1-6	CSARDAGTGGDNSPLHF	TGCAGTGCTAGAGATGCGGGGACAGGGGGCGATAATTCACCCCTCCACTTT
-	TRBV12-3/TRBV12-4	-	TRBJ2-3	CASSVRGDGDTQYF	TGTGCCAGCAGTGTGAGGGGGGATGGGGATACGCAGTATTTT
-	TRBV4-2	-	TRBJ1-4	CASSQAGGQGNEKLFF	TGTGCCAGCAGCCAAGCCGGAGGGCAGGGGAATGAAAAACTGTTTTTT
TRBD2	TRBV7-2	-	TRBJ2-1	CASSPRLAGGQDEQFF	TGTGCCAGCAGCCCCCGACTAGCGGGGGGGCAAGATGAGCAGTTCTTC
TRBD1	TRBV7-2	-	TRBJ2-7	CASRGAGQAYEQYF	TGTGCCAGCAGGGGGGCGGGACAGGCCTACGAGCAGTACTTC
-	TRBV7-6	-	TRBJ2-3	CASSLGGGEGTQYF	TGTGCCAGCAGCCTTGGGGGGGGCGAAGGCACGCAGTATTTT
TRBD2	TRBV7-3	-	TRBJ2-7	CASSPSGNYEQYF	TGTGCCAGCAGCCCAAGCGGGAACTACGAGCAGTACTTC
-	TRBV7-9	-	TRBJ2-5	CASSHLGRETQYF	TGTGCCAGCAGCCACTTGGGGCGAGAGACCCAGTACTTC
-	TRBV7-2	-	TRBJ2-7	CASSPATLSTHEQYF	TGTGCCAGCAGCCCCGCCACCCTTTCTACCCACGAGCAGTACTTC
-	TRBV14	-	TRBJ2-5	CASSPLGTGIQETQYF	TGTGCCAGCAGCCCCCTCGGGACGGGGATACAAGAGACCCAGTACTTC
-	TRBV7-9	once	TRBJ1-2	CASSWPGGSGYTF	TGTGCCAGCAGCTGGCCGGGCGGCTCTGGCTACACCTTC
-	TRBV3-1	-	TRBJ2-1	CASSQDQVLGSNEQFF	TGTGCCAGCAGCCAAGATCAAGTCCTGGGGAGCAATGAGCAGTTCTTC
-	TRBV15	-	TRBJ2-5	CATVESGQETQYF	TGTGCCACCGTCGAGAGTGGCCAAGAGACCCAGTACTTC
TRBD1	TRBV24-1	-	TRBJ2-1	CATTTGGIKNEQFF	TGTGCCACTACAACAGGGGGGATTAAAAATGAGCAGTTCTTC
-	TRBV10-3	-	TRBJ2-5	CAISVRGETQYF	TGTGCCATCAGTGTACGCGGGGAGACCCAGTACTTC
TRBD2	TRBV12-3/TRBV12-4	few	TRBJ2-1	CASSFTSGRGEQFF	TGTGCCAGCAGTTTCACTAGCGGGAGAGGTGAGCAGTTCTTC
TRBD1	TRBV7-2	-	TRBJ1-1	CASSRRDRGAGTEAFF	TGTGCCAGCAGCCGCCGGGACAGGGGCGCGGGGACTGAAGCTTTCTTT
-	TRBV20-1	once	TRBJ2-1	CSARVGGVNEQFF	TGCAGTGCTAGAGTGGGTGGAGTCAATGAGCAGTTCTTC
TRBD1	TRBV7-3	-	TRBJ1-1	CASSDISPTGGSTEAFF	TGTGCCAGCAGCGACATATCTCCGACAGGGGGGAGCACTGAAGCTTTCTTT
-	TRBV27	few	TRBJ2-7	CASSFGSSFYEQYF	TGTGCCAGCAGTTTCGGCTCGTCATTCTACGAGCAGTACTTC
-	TRBV3-1	-	TRBJ1-3	CASSQDGGSGNTIYF	TGTGCCAGCAGCCAAGATGGAGGTTCTGGAAACACCATATATTTT
TRBD2	TRBV24-1	-	TRBJ2-1	CATSERGGYNEQFF	TGTGCCACCAGCGAGCGGGGGGGGTACAATGAGCAGTTCTTC
-	TRBV20-1	-	TRBJ1-6	CSATRGQNLSPLHF	TGCAGTGCTACAAGAGGCCAGAACCTTTCACCCCTCCACTTT
-	TRBV5-1	few	TRBJ2-1	CASSRTNNEQFF	TGCGCCAGCAGCCGGACCAACAATGAGCAGTTCTTC
-	TRBV20-1	-	TRBJ2-3	CSARRAGRTDTQYF	TGCAGTGCTAGACGTGCGGGCCGCACAGATACGCAGTATTTT
-	TRBV29-1	-	TRBJ2-3	CSAAPGDTQYF	TGCAGCGCCGCCCCTGGGGATACGCAGTATTTT
-	TRBV27	-	TRBJ2-7	CASSLSLNNEQYF	TGTGCCAGCAGTTTATCCCTCAACAACGAGCAGTACTTC
-	TRBV20-1	-	TRBJ2-6	CSARDYQGKLSSGANVLTF	TGCAGTGCTAGAGATTATCAGGGCAAATTAAGCTCTGGGGCCAACGTCCTGACTTTC
-	TRBV20-1	-	TRBJ2-2	CSASDVTNTGELFF	TGCAGTGCTAGCGACGTTACGAACACCGGGGAGCTGTTTTTT
-	TRBV7-2	-	TRBJ1-6	CASSLGGGPAAGSPLHF	TGTGCCAGCAGCTTAGGGGGGGGTCCCGCGGCGGGGTCACCCCTCCACTTT
TRBD1	TRBV27	-	TRBJ1-1	CASSLRDRTVAFF	TGTGCCAGCAGTTTAAGGGACAGGACCGTTGCTTTCTTT
TRBD1	TRBV6-5	-	TRBJ2-5	CASSYGGDRVQETQYF	TGTGCCAGCAGTTACGGTGGGGACAGGGTCCAAGAGACCCAGTACTTC
-	TRBV28	-	TRBJ2-7	CASSSGRPLTYEQYF	TGTGCCAGCAGTTCCGGGCGCCCACTCACCTACGAGCAGTACTTC
TRBD2	TRBV7-2	few	TRBJ2-1	CASSLGAGGTNEQFF	TGTGCCAGCAGCTTAGGCGCGGGGGGTACCAATGAGCAGTTCTTC
-	TRBV9	few	TRBJ1-5	CASSAQGGDQPQHF	TGTGCCAGCAGCGCCCAGGGAGGGGATCAGCCCCAGCATTTT
-	TRBV11-3	-	TRBJ2-3	CASSLHSSRTDTQYF	TGTGCCAGCAGCTTACACTCCTCCCGCACAGATACGCAGTATTTT